Listed below are T cell receptor beta chains from one sample, sequenced in a study of vaccination and CD4 T cells after COVID-19. Antigen specificity for these receptors is unknown. TCRdb passed the PCR reads through MiXCR, listing each CDR3 protein once. The repertoire holds 13,000 or so distinct CDR3 sequences, 25% to 35% seen once, with 8% to 9.5% in the top ten. Input material: CD4+ T cells from blood, cultured in vitro. These receptor sequences come from a human donor who had recovered from COVID-19. Both conserved end residues are part of each CDR3. D genes are given only for firm matches. Only some rows state a clone size, as once, few, many or a class for expanded clones.

J,size,D,V,CDR3,DNA
TRBJ2-7,NA,NA,TRBV2,CASKGFRYEQYF,TGTGCCAGCAAAGGGTTTCGGTACGAGCAGTACTTC
TRBJ1-2,NA,NA,TRBV19,CASTWGVTGGYTF,TGTGCCAGTACCTGGGGAGTTACGGGGGGCTACACCTTC
TRBJ2-5,once,NA,TRBV5-1,CASSLGRGEETQYF,TGCGCCAGCAGCTTGGGCAGGGGGGAAGAGACCCAGTACTTC
TRBJ2-1,NA,NA,TRBV27,CASTRYNEQFF,TGTGCCAGTACCCGCTACAATGAGCAGTTCTTC
TRBJ1-1,NA,NA,TRBV6-5,CASSYSRSRGTEAFF,TGTGCCAGCAGTTACTCGAGGTCTAGGGGCACTGAAGCTTTCTTT
TRBJ2-7,NA,TRBD1,TRBV12-3/TRBV12-4,CASGRDRGSYEQYF,TGTGCCAGCGGGCGGGACAGGGGATCCTACGAGCAGTACTTC
TRBJ2-2,few,NA,TRBV6-5,CASSYGPPGTGELFF,TGTGCCAGCAGTTACGGACCACCGGGAACCGGGGAGCTGTTTTTT
TRBJ1-2,NA,NA,TRBV12-3/TRBV12-4,CASSFGGQGYGYTF,TGTGCCAGCAGTTTTGGGGGGCAGGGCTATGGCTACACCTTC
TRBJ1-2,NA,TRBD1,TRBV20-1,CSAQRTGVYGYTF,TGCAGTGCCCAACGGACAGGGGTCTATGGCTACACCTTC
TRBJ2-3,NA,TRBD2,TRBV30,CAWSNRKAGVSDTQYF,TGTGCCTGGAGCAACCGCAAAGCGGGGGTCTCAGATACGCAGTATTTT
TRBJ1-1,NA,TRBD1,TRBV30,CAWGRGLSTEAFF,TGTGCCTGGGGGAGGGGGCTCTCTACTGAAGCTTTCTTT
TRBJ2-5,NA,NA,TRBV7-2,CASSIWGLQETQYF,TGTGCCAGCAGCATCTGGGGGTTGCAGGAGACCCAGTACTTC
TRBJ2-1,NA,TRBD1,TRBV30,CAWSLQGQGAGFF,TGTGCCTGGAGTCTGCAGGGACAGGGGGCGGGGTTCTTC